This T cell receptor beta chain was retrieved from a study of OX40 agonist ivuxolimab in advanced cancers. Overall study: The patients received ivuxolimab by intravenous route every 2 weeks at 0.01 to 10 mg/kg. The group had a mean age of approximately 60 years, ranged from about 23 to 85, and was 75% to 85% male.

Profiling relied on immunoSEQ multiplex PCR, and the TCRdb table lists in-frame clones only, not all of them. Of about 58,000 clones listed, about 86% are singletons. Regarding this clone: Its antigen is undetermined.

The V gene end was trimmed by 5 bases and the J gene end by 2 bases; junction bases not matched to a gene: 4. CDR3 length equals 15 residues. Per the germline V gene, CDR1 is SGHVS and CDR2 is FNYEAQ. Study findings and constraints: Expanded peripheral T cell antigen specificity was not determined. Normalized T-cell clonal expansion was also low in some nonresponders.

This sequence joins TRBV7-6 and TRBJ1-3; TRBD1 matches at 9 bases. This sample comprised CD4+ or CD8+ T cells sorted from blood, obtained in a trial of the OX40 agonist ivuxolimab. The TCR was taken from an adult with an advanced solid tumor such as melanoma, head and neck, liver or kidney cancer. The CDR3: CASSARQGAGNTIYF. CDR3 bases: TGTGCCAGCAGCGCAAGACAGGGGGCTGGAAACACCATATATTTT.